A single sample gave rise to the 29 T cell receptor beta chains below, sequenced in a study of blood T cell repertoires in COVID-19. Libraries were prepared by immunoSEQ multiplex PCR; TCRdb keeps only in-frame clonotypes and omits some of them. This sample has some 57,000 clones; roughly 92% occur once, and the top ten carry approximately 5.5%. Sequenced material: peripheral blood. Receptor source: a human donor in a cohort sampled during active COVID-19.

The chain couples TRBV5-1 to TRBJ1-1, with 7 bases aligning to TRBD1. Trimming removed 4 bases from V and 1 base from J; junction bases left unmatched: 4. This CDR3 region has 14 residues. CDR1 is SGHRS, CDR2 YFSETQ, per germline. The CDR3 DNA sequence: TGCGCCAGCAGCCCCTCAGGGGGGAACACTGAAGCTTTCTTT. Its translation: CASSPSGGNTEAFF. The variable domain in full, completed from reference TRBV5-1 and TRBJ1-1, reads KAGVTQTPRYLIKTRGQQVTLSCSPISGHRSVSWYQQTPGQGLQFLFEYFSETQRNKGNFPGRFSGRQFSNSRSEMNVSTLELGDSALYLCASSPSGGNTEAFFGQGTRLTVV.

This chain joins TRBV7-2 and TRBJ1-2; 11 bases line up with TRBD1. Germline CDR1 SGHTA, CDR2 FQGNSA. The CDR3 loop spans 17 amino acids. The ends lost 2 bases at V and 6 bases at J; junction bases unmatched: 11. CDR3 loop: CASSLRGPGQGDDGYTF. The CDR3 nucleotides are TGTGCCAGCAGCTTAAGGGGCCCGGGACAGGGGGATGATGGCTACACCTTC.

The rearrangement uses TRBV7-2 and TRBJ2-7, with TRBD2 matching over 8 bases. The ends lost 5 bases at V and 2 bases at J; junction bases unmatched: 5. Germline CDR1 and CDR2: SGHTA and FQGNSA. The CDR3 consists of 14 residues. The chain's CDR3 is CASSLMRGAYEQYF. In DNA, the CDR3 is TGTGCCAGCAGCCTGATGCGGGGGGCCTACGAGCAGTACTTC. The full variable domain, in which reference TRBV7-2 and TRBJ2-7 provide the parts outside the CDR3, is GAGVSQSPSNKVTEKGKDVELRCDPISGHTALYWYRQSLGQGLEFLIYFQGNSAPDKSGLPSDRFSAERTGGSVSTLTIQRTQQEDSAVYLCASSLMRGAYEQYFGPGTRLTVT.

CDR3 sequence reads: CASSQDATSGRDEQYF. CDR3 sequence (DNA): TGTGCCAGCAGCCAAGATGCGACTAGCGGGAGAGACGAGCAGTACTTC. The V gene is TRBV4-2, the J gene TRBJ2-7, with TRBD2 matching over 12 bases. J lost 5 bases, V lost 0 bases, and 5 bases had no gene match. Germline V lookup: CDR1 LGHNA, CDR2 YNFKEQ. The CDR3 is 16 amino acids.

Only one count was recorded for this clone. V and J are TRBV6-6 and TRBJ2-2; no clear D gene. The CDR3 consists of 14 residues. Germline CDR1 and CDR2: MNHNY and SVGAGI (reference sequence). Trimming removed 7 bases from V and 2 bases from J, with 11 bases in between. The CDR3 here is CASNNQLNTGELFF. The CDR3 region has the DNA TGTGCCAGCAATAACCAACTAAACACCGGGGAGCTGTTTTTT.

This chain links TRBV11-2 with TRBJ1-5; 8 bases agree with TRBD1. V shed 3 bases and J 2 bases; nucleotides not matched to a gene: 3. The germline CDR1 and CDR2 sequences are SGHAT and FQNNGV. CDR3 length: 15 amino acids. CDR3 protein: CASSLTGVGNQPQHF. CDR3 coding DNA: TGTGCCAGCAGCTTGACAGGGGTCGGCAATCAGCCCCAGCATTTT.

V usage is TRBV7-2 and J usage is TRBJ2-7, with D possibly being TRBD2 (5 bases). The CDR3 is 15 residues long. The germline V and J ends were trimmed by 4 bases and 1 base, with 14 bases remaining between them. The germline V gene has CDR1 SGHTA and CDR2 FQGNSA. CDR3 sequence: CASSSIRTGSYEQYF. In nucleotides, the CDR3 is TGTGCCAGCAGCTCGATAAGGACTGGTTCCTACGAGCAGTACTTC.

This clone was counted a single time. This chain uses TRBV30 with TRBJ2-3; TRBD2 is a possible D gene (6 bases). The CDR3 sequence is 13 residues long. Trimming shortened V by 3 bases and J by 7 bases, and 14 bases separated the two germline ends. The germline V gene encodes CDR1 GTSNPN and CDR2 SVGIG (reference sequence). The CDR3 nucleotides are TGTGCCTGGAGCCGTTGGGGGGACCATACGCAGTATTTT. It is translated as CAWSRWGDHTQYF.

This clone occurred a few times. The rearrangement links TRBV30 to TRBJ1-5; D uncertain. Germline V gene lookup returns CDR1 GTSNPN and CDR2 SVGIG (reference sequence). CDR3 length: 16 amino acids. The V end lost 0 bases, the J end lost 0 bases, and 12 bases lay between the germline ends. The CDR3 region is CAWSVKALSSNQPQHF. The CDR3 nucleotides read TGTGCCTGGAGTGTAAAAGCCCTATCTAGCAATCAGCCCCAGCATTTT.

The chain is built from TRBV28 and TRBJ1-2; 10 positions match TRBD1. CDR3 length: 13 residues. Unmatched junction bases numbered 5, after V lost 9 bases and J lost 4 bases. The germline gives CDR1 MDHEN, CDR2 SYDVKM. Here the CDR3 reads CASSTGGIYGYTF. The CDR3 region has the DNA TGTGCCAGTTCGACAGGGGGCATCTATGGCTACACCTTC.

The rearrangement joins TRBV30 to TRBJ2-2; no firm D call. In germline, CDR1 is GTSNPN, CDR2 SVGIG (reference sequence). V was shortened by 5 bases and J by 4 bases, with 11 bases between the two germline ends. The length of the CDR3 is 13 residues. The CDR3, as DNA: TGTGCCTGGTCCCGGGTCGCCACCGGGGAGCTGTTTTTT. Translating it yields CAWSRVATGELFF.

The J gene is TRBJ1-6, the V gene TRBV4-1; D call uncertain. Germline V gene data show CDR1 as MGHRA and CDR2 as YSYEKL. The V gene lost 2 bases and the J gene lost 1 base, with 9 bases spanning the gap. The CDR3 runs 16 residues. CDR3 DNA sequence: TGCGCCAGCAGCCAACAACCCAGTTCCTATAATTCACCCCTCCACTTT. Protein sequence: CASSQQPSSYNSPLHF.

The J gene is TRBJ1-4, the V gene TRBV3-1 (or the pseudogene TRBV3-2); D is unresolved. Germline V gene data show CDR1 as LGHDT and CDR2 as YNNKEL (reference sequence). Trimming removed 5 bases from V and 7 bases from J, with 11 bases in between. This CDR3 is 13 amino acids long. Written as DNA, the CDR3 is TGTGCCAGCAGCTTCCTCGCCAGTGAAAAACTGTTTTTT. Translation: CASSFLASEKLFF.

This rearrangement joins TRBV25-1 to TRBJ2-3; 11 nucleotides agree with TRBD2. V shed 4 bases and J 5 bases; nucleotides not matched to a gene: 2. The CDR3 is 14 residues long. Germline V gives CDR1 MGHDK, CDR2 SYGVNS. CDR3 loop: CASSVAGGGDTQYF. The CDR3 nucleotides read TGTGCCAGCAGTGTAGCGGGAGGGGGAGATACGCAGTATTTT.

The chain has TRBV7-8 and TRBJ1-2; TRBD1 is a possible D gene (5 bases). Trimming removed 3 bases from V and 4 bases from J, with 12 bases in between. This CDR3 is 14 amino acids long. The germline CDR1 and CDR2 sequences are SGHVS and FQNEAQ. In nucleotides, the CDR3 is TGTGCCAGCAGCTTGAGTCAGGGAACCTATGGCTACACCTTC. Translated: CASSLSQGTYGYTF.

This sequence joins TRBV27 and TRBJ2-5; TRBD1 matches at 10 bases. CDR1 is MNHEY and CDR2 is SMNVEV in the germline V gene (reference sequence). V was pared by 5 bases and J by 2 bases, with 2 bases of the junction left unmatched. There are 14 residues in the CDR3. The CDR3: CASSRDRGQETQYF. In DNA form, the CDR3 reads TGTGCCAGCAGTAGGGACAGGGGTCAAGAGACCCAGTACTTC.

The chain recombines TRBV6-2 or TRBV6-3 with TRBJ2-7; 7 positions agree with TRBD1. The CDR3 spans 13 residues. Per the germline V gene, CDR1 is MNHEY and CDR2 is SVGEGT. The V and J ends lost 6 bases and 7 bases, in that order; junction bases with no gene match: 9. The CDR3 reads CASSFTGVEEQYF. The CDR3 DNA reads TGTGCCAGCAGCTTTACAGGGGTGGAAGAGCAGTACTTC.

This chain connects TRBV5-1 to TRBJ2-7; D may be TRBD1 (6 bases). The CDR3 is 15 amino acids. V shed 4 bases and J shed 1 base, with 15 bases lying between them. CDR1 SGHRS and CDR2 YFSETQ come from the germline V gene. The CDR3 spells CASSTKLQGSYEQYF. CDR3 DNA sequence: TGCGCCAGCAGCACTAAGCTACAGGGATCCTACGAGCAGTACTTC.

J is TRBJ2-7 and V is TRBV28; D gene ambiguous. CDR1 and CDR2 from the germline V gene are MDHEN and SYDVKM. CDR3 length: 15 residues. The germline V and J ends were trimmed by 5 bases and 4 bases, with 18 bases remaining between them. CDR3 sequence reads: CASSVSPSPGYEQYF. DNA for the CDR3: TGTGCCAGCAGTGTATCTCCGTCGCCCGGGTACGAGCAGTACTTC.

The CDR3 DNA follows: TGTGCCAGCAGCTTAGAGGGGGCGCGAGGCACTGAAGCTTTCTTT. Amino acids: CASSLEGARGTEAFF. The V call is TRBV7-9, the J call TRBJ1-1, with 7 bases fitting TRBD1. In germline, CDR1 is SEHNR, CDR2 FQNEAQ (reference sequence). J lost 4 bases, V lost 1 base, and 6 bases had no gene match. This CDR3 region has 15 residues.

V is TRBV11-3 and J is TRBJ2-2; no firm D call. Trimming left V 4 bases short and J 5 bases short, with 5 bases between. The CDR3 covers 12 residues. CDR1 and CDR2 (germline): SGHNT, YENEEA. The CDR3, as DNA: TGTGCCAGCAGCTCCGGGACCGGGGAGCTGTTTTTT. It codes for CASSSGTGELFF.

J is TRBJ2-7 and V is TRBV6-5; the match to TRBD1 covers 10 bases. The CDR3 is 14 residues long. Looked up from germline, CDR1 is MNHEY and CDR2 is SVGAGI. The V and J ends lost 6 bases and 2 bases, in that order; junction bases with no gene match: 4. The DNA for the CDR3 is TGTGCCAGCAGCACCGGGACAGGGGCCTACGAGCAGTACTTC. Protein: CASSTGTGAYEQYF.

This rearrangement joins TRBV5-1 to TRBJ2-1; 9 positions match TRBD2. The CDR3 spans 16 residues. Unmatched junction bases numbered 11, after V lost 1 base and J lost 9 bases. CDR1 and CDR2 from the germline V gene are SGHRS and YFSETQ. The CDR3 region is CASSLIIAGESSEQFF. In DNA form, the CDR3 reads TGCGCCAGCAGCTTGATCATAGCGGGGGAGTCCAGTGAGCAGTTCTTC. The full variable domain, completed using reference TRBV5-1 and TRBJ2-1, is KAGVTQTPRYLIKTRGQQVTLSCSPISGHRSVSWYQQTPGQGLQFLFEYFSETQRNKGNFPGRFSGRQFSNSRSEMNVSTLELGDSALYLCASSLIIAGESSEQFFGPGTRLTVL.

This clone is a singleton in its sample. The CDR3 region is CASSPRDRGTDTQYF. CDR3 sequence (DNA): TGTGCCAGCAGTCCCCGGGACAGGGGCACAGATACGCAGTATTTT. The rearrangement links TRBV6-5 to TRBJ2-3; 9 bases agree with TRBD1. The CDR3 has 15 residues. The V gene's germline CDR1 is MNHEY and CDR2 SVGAGI. Losses at the gene ends were 5 bases for V and 1 base for J; bases not matched to a gene: 4.

This clone was seen a single time. V gene TRBV7-3 combines with J gene TRBJ2-6, with TRBD1 matching 7 bases. Germline assignment: CDR1 SGHTA and CDR2 FQGTGA. There are 16 residues in the CDR3. With V trimmed by 5 bases and J by 2 bases, 6 bases remained unmatched. Written as DNA, the CDR3 is TGTGCCAGCAGCGTCAGGGGGTTACCTGGGGCCAACGTCCTGACTTTC. It translates to CASSVRGLPGANVLTF. The entire variable domain, with the rest obtained from reference TRBV7-3 and TRBJ2-6, is as follows: GAGVSQTPSNKVTEKGKYVELRCDPISGHTALYWYRQSLGQGPEFLIYFQGTGAADDSGLPNDRFFAVRPEGSVSTLKIQRTERGDSAVYLCASSVRGLPGANVLTFGAGSRLTVL.

This clone has a single count. The chain employs TRBV7-9 and TRBJ1-1; D possibly corresponds to TRBD1 (6 bases). The CDR3 contains 13 residues. CDR1 and CDR2 from the germline V gene are SEHNR and FQNEAQ (reference sequence). Trimming took 3 bases from V and 5 from J, leaving 10 bases between them. The CDR3 reads CASSFQGKTEAFF. CDR3 bases: TGTGCCAGCAGCTTCCAGGGGAAGACTGAAGCTTTCTTT.

The chain uses TRBV19 and TRBJ2-3; a possible D gene is TRBD2 (6 bases). Germline V gene lookup returns CDR1 LNHDA and CDR2 SQIVND (reference sequence). The CDR3 totals 13 residues. V was clipped by 7 bases and J by 6 bases, with 14 bases between them. As DNA, the CDR3 is TGTGCCAGTATGAAATGGGGAGGTGATACGCAGTATTTT. Its translation: CASMKWGGDTQYF. The full variable domain, its missing parts supplied by reference TRBV19 and TRBJ2-3, is DGGITQSPKYLFRKEGQNVTLSCEQNLNHDAMYWYRQDPGQGLRLIYYSQIVNDFQKGDIAEGYSVSREKKESFPLTVTSAQKNPTAFYLCASMKWGGDTQYFGPGTRLTVL.

This rearrangement joins TRBV14 to TRBJ1-1; 7 bases line up with TRBD1. Germline V gives CDR1 SGHDN, CDR2 FVKESK. CDR3 size: 15 residues. The V gene end was trimmed by 4 bases and the J gene end by 4 bases; junction bases not matched to a gene: 9. The CDR3 spells CASSLTGVTGTEAFF. For the CDR3, the DNA is TGTGCCAGCAGCCTCACAGGGGTGACGGGCACTGAAGCTTTCTTT.

This chain connects TRBV6-5 to TRBJ2-5, with D possibly TRBD1 on 5 matching bases. The CDR3 sequence is 13 residues long. From germline, CDR1 is MNHEY and CDR2 SVGAGI. The V and J ends lost 6 bases and 5 bases respectively, with 13 bases between them. CDR3 in DNA: TGTGCCAGCAGGAGACAGCTAGGGGAGACCCAGTACTTC. It translates to CASRRQLGETQYF.